This entry concerns a single T cell receptor (beta chain). Antigen unknown. This sample stems from a study of T cell responses to AZD1222 COVID-19 vaccine. Broader study findings: Repertoire samples came only from after the peak T cell response. Researchers report vaccine-associated CD4 TCRs spanning spike, with dominance at 160-218 and 743-854.

Second doses were pooled across both intervals (about 4 or about 12 weeks). With 5 bases removed from V and 4 bases from J, the gap between germline ends came to 14 bases. Germline V CDR1 and CDR2: SGHVS, FQNEAQ. CDR3 size: 14 residues. Produced via immunoSEQ multiplex PCR; TCRdb's table is partial and in-frame only. The sample has 130,000 to 150,000 clones; about nine tenths are singletons. This clonotype originated in an adult who received the AZD1222 COVID-19 vaccine. The chain joins TRBV7-8 to TRBJ1-2; D remains ambiguous. Sequences were derived from peripheral blood, sampled 28 days after the second AZD1222 dose. CDR3 in amino acids: CASSPRTDLYGYTF. For the CDR3, the DNA is TGTGCCAGCAGCCCCCGGACGGACCTCTATGGCTACACCTTC.